These 6 T cell receptor beta chains came from one sample sequenced in a study of control samples from healthy donors and cancer patients. The assay was immunoSEQ multiplex PCR, and TCRdb's table has in-frame clones only and misses some. Here the sample table reports roughly 190,000 clones. The material sequenced was blood. The origin of the receptors is a woman aged 25 to 45 in good health.

The chain joins TRBV29-1 to TRBJ2-2, with D perhaps being TRBD1 or TRBD2 (5 bases each). The CDR3 is 12 amino acids. CDR1 and CDR2 (germline): SQVTM, ANQGSEA. Trimming cost V 5 bases and J 8 bases, with 12 bases left between them. The CDR3 reads CSVFRERGELFF. The CDR3 region has the DNA TGCAGCGTTTTCAGGGAGCGGGGGGAGCTGTTTTTT.

The V and J genes are TRBV30 and TRBJ1-4; D gene uncertain. CDR3 length: 13 residues. The germline V gene has CDR1 GTSNPN and CDR2 SVGIG (reference sequence). V lost 0 bases and J lost 5, with 7 bases in between. CDR3 loop: CAWSVGRNEKLFF. In DNA form, the CDR3 reads TGTGCCTGGAGTGTAGGGCGGAATGAAAAACTGTTTTTT.

The V call is TRBV12-3 or TRBV12-4, the J call TRBJ2-5; 7 positions agree with TRBD1. The CDR3 loop spans 13 amino acids. The V and J ends lost 3 bases and 9 bases, in that order; junction bases with no gene match: 7. CDR3 bases: TGTGCCAGCAGTTTGGGCAGGGGGTCGGCCCAGTACTTC. This sequence encodes CASSLGRGSAQYF.

The chain joins TRBV27 to TRBJ1-3, with TRBD1 identical over 9 bases. Per germline, CDR1 MNHEY and CDR2 SMNVEV (reference sequence). J gave up 4 bases and V 4 bases, and 8 bases lay outside the gene matches. The CDR3 has 16 amino acids. The CDR3 is CASSSTSDRGGNTIYF. For the CDR3, the DNA is TGTGCCAGCAGTTCGACCTCGGACAGGGGAGGAAACACCATATATTTT.

This CDR3 reads CASSLVTGPSNSPLHF. CDR3 in DNA: TGTGCCAGCAGCTTAGTGACAGGACCCTCCAATTCACCCCTCCACTTT. The chain combines TRBV7-8 with TRBJ1-6; perhaps TRBD1 as D (6 bases). CDR3 size: 16 residues. Germline-derived CDR1 and CDR2 are SGHVS and FQNEAQ. Trimming left V 1 base short and J 7 bases short, with 14 bases between. Complete variable domain (other parts from reference TRBV7-8 and TRBJ1-6): GAGVSQSPRYKVAKRGQDVALRCDPISGHVSLFWYQQALGQGPEFLTYFQNEAQLDKSGLPSDRFFAERPEGSVSTLKIQRTQQEDSAVYLCASSLVTGPSNSPLHFGNGTRLTVT.

The chain joins TRBV29-1 to TRBJ1-5; D unclear. The CDR3 covers 13 residues. Germline V gene lookup returns CDR1 SQVTM and CDR2 ANQGSEA. Deletions cut 5 bases from V and 4 bases from J, with 12 bases between. CDR3 amino acids: CSVTSQPNQPQHF. Here the CDR3 DNA reads TGCAGCGTTACATCGCAGCCTAATCAGCCCCAGCATTTT.